Presented here are 24 T cell receptor beta chains from one specimen sequenced in a study of blood T cell repertoires in COVID-19. Assay used: immunoSEQ multiplex PCR; TCRdb lists only in-frame clones, some missing. The repertoire includes just under 9,000 clones, 86% of them detected once, and just over 7% sits in the top ten. Sequenced: peripheral blood. The source of these receptors is a human donor with active COVID-19. The donor label of this sample is uncertain.

The V call is TRBV7-9, the J call TRBJ2-7; D not certain. The ends were cut back, 5 bases at V and 5 bases at J, with 13 bases in the middle. CDR1 and CDR2 from the germline V gene are SEHNR and FQNEAQ (reference sequence). The CDR3 covers 13 residues. The CDR3 sequence is CASSHSTLHEQYF. The DNA of the CDR3 is TGTGCCAGCAGCCATTCGACACTCCACGAGCAGTACTTC.

This sequence joins TRBV2 and TRBJ2-5, with 7 bases identical to TRBD2. The CDR3 covers 17 residues. V dropped 3 bases and J dropped 5; count of bases not matched to a gene: 15. Germline CDR1 SNHLY, CDR2 FYNNEI. The CDR3 sequence is CASSDAYGRETWETQYF. The CDR3 DNA reads TGTGCCAGCAGTGATGCCTACGGGCGGGAGACCTGGGAGACCCAGTACTTC.

The V call is TRBV5-1, the J call TRBJ2-2; weak D call: TRBD2 (6 bases). This CDR3 has 19 amino acids. Trimming shortened V by 4 bases and J by 3 bases, and 25 bases separated the two germline ends. The V gene's germline CDR1 is SGHRS and CDR2 YFSETQ. The CDR3 nucleotides read TGCGCCAGCAGCCCAATGCCCCCCACCGGGACTCTTGACACCGGGGAGCTGTTTTTT. Translation: CASSPMPPTGTLDTGELFF.

The rearrangement uses TRBV25-1 and TRBJ2-7; 9 bases map to TRBD1. The CDR3 length is 15 residues. Germline V gene data show CDR1 as MGHDK and CDR2 as SYGVNS. V lost 6 bases and J lost 3; bases outside the gene matches: 9. CDR3 residues: CASSPTRDRDYEQYF. CDR3 nucleotides: TGTGCCAGCAGCCCCACCCGGGACAGGGACTACGAGCAGTACTTC.

The chain links TRBV10-2 to TRBJ1-2; 8 nucleotides line up with TRBD1. The CDR3 is 15 residues long. Germline V gives CDR1 WSHSY, CDR2 SAAADI. J gave up 4 bases and V 8 bases, and 12 bases lay outside the gene matches. In DNA, the CDR3 is TGCGCCAGCGGGGACCGCACAGGGGGAAGCTATGGCTACACCTTC. Its protein product is CASGDRTGGSYGYTF.

The rearrangement joins TRBV10-3 to TRBJ2-5; 7 positions agree with TRBD1. Germline CDR1 ENHRY, CDR2 SYGVKD. The CDR3 spans 12 residues. Trimming at V came to 6 bases and at J to 3 bases, leaving 1 base not matched to a gene. The CDR3, as DNA: TGTGCCATCAGAGGGACAGAAGAGACCCAGTACTTC. This translates into CAIRGTEETQYF.

V is TRBV7-3 and J is TRBJ2-1; no clear D gene. This CDR3 spans 15 amino acids. V gave up 1 base and J gave up 2 bases, with 9 bases separating them. Germline V gene lookup returns CDR1 SGHTA and CDR2 FQGTGA. CDR3 coding DNA: TGTGCCAGCAGCTTAAGTCACAGCACCTACAATGAGCAGTTCTTC. Protein sequence: CASSLSHSTYNEQFF.

The V gene is TRBV18, the J gene TRBJ2-7; weak D call: TRBD1 (6 bases). This CDR3 is 15 amino acids long. Per the germline V gene, CDR1 is KGHSH and CDR2 is LQKENI. Trimming pared 3 bases from V and 3 bases from J, leaving 15 bases between. CDR3 sequence (DNA): TGTGCCAGCTCACCCGCGCGAACAGGGTTCTACGAGCAGTACGTC. Translating it yields CASSPARTGFYEQYV.

The CDR3 DNA is TGTGCCAGCAGTGAAGCGCTATCTGTCTCCTCAGGGGATCGATCCTACGAGCAGTACTTC. Encoded protein: CASSEALSVSSGDRSYEQYF. The chain links TRBV6-1 to TRBJ2-7, with D maybe TRBD1 (6 bases). V was shortened by 0 bases and J by 1 base, with 25 bases between the two germline ends. This CDR3 region has 20 residues. The germline CDR1 and CDR2 sequences are MNHNS and SASEGT.

The chain carries TRBV27 and TRBJ2-2, with D perhaps TRBD2 (5 bases). V was pared by 1 base and J by 3 bases, with 9 bases between. This CDR3 contains 15 residues. Looked up from germline, CDR1 is MNHEY and CDR2 is SMNVEV (reference sequence). CDR3: CASSLYQLDTGELFF. CDR3 DNA sequence: TGTGCCAGCAGTTTATATCAACTAGACACCGGGGAGCTGTTTTTT.

The chain combines TRBV5-1 with TRBJ2-3; 13 bases line up with TRBD2. CDR1 is SGHRS and CDR2 is YFSETQ in the germline V gene. V dropped 3 bases and J dropped 0; count of bases not matched to a gene: 1. CDR3 length equals 16 residues. CDR3 sequence (DNA): TGCGCCAGCAGCTCGACTAGCGGGGGGAGCACAGATACGCAGTATTTT. It codes for CASSSTSGGSTDTQYF.

The chain joins TRBV19 to TRBJ2-3; maybe TRBD2 (6 bases). The V end lost 2 bases, the J end lost 4 bases, and 13 bases lay between the germline ends. This CDR3 region has 15 residues. Germline assignment: CDR1 LNHDA and CDR2 SQIVND (reference sequence). The CDR3 bases are TGTGCCAGTAGTATAAGGGGACTGATGGCAGATACGCAGTATTTT. Translating gives CASSIRGLMADTQYF.

This clone has just a few counts. This chain connects TRBV27 to TRBJ1-2; D is perhaps TRBD1 (6 bases). The V end was cut by 0 bases, the J end by 4 bases, with 12 bases between. CDR3 length: 15 amino acids. Germline V CDR1 and CDR2: MNHEY, SMNVEV (reference sequence). CDR3 sequence reads: CASSLSGTLIYGYTF. The CDR3 DNA reads TGTGCCAGCAGTTTATCCGGGACATTGATCTATGGCTACACCTTC.

The table lists this clone with a few counts. The chain couples TRBV24-1 to TRBJ1-2, with TRBD1 as a possible D gene (5 bases). The germline V and J ends were trimmed by 0 bases and 6 bases, with 7 bases remaining between them. The CDR3 is 13 residues long. Germline CDR1 is KGHDR and CDR2 is SFDVKD. This CDR3 reads CATSDLGAHGYTF. The CDR3 nucleotides are TGTGCCACCAGTGATTTGGGGGCTCATGGCTACACCTTC.

The chain carries TRBV6-2 or TRBV6-3 and TRBJ2-2; D gene ambiguous. Germline CDR1 MNHEY, CDR2 SVGEGT. The V end lost 2 bases, the J end lost 1 base, and 5 bases lay between the germline ends. CDR3 length: 14 amino acids. The CDR3 protein is CASSYRQNTGELFF. CDR3 coding DNA: TGTGCCAGCAGTTACCGACAGAACACCGGGGAGCTGTTTTTT.

The rearrangement links TRBV10-2 to TRBJ2-1, with D tentatively TRBD1 (6 bases). The CDR3 extends over 15 amino acids. V lost 2 bases, J lost 0 bases, and 8 bases lay in between. CDR1 is WSHSY, CDR2 SAAADI, per germline. The CDR3 DNA reads as TGCGCCAGCAGTGAGGACAGGCCCTCCTACAATGAGCAGTTCTTC. Amino acid sequence: CASSEDRPSYNEQFF.

The genes are TRBV6-2 or TRBV6-3 and TRBJ2-7; TRBD2 agrees at 8 bases. Per germline, CDR1 MNHEY and CDR2 SVGEGT. CDR3 length equals 14 residues. V dropped 2 bases and J dropped 0; count of bases not matched to a gene: 0. This chain's CDR3 is CASSYGTSSYEQYF. CDR3 in DNA: TGTGCCAGCAGTTACGGGACTAGCTCCTACGAGCAGTACTTC.

The chain links TRBV11-2 to TRBJ2-5; D gene ambiguous. V lost 3 bases to trimming and J lost 4 bases, with 3 bases between them. This CDR3 is 11 amino acids long. Germline V gene sequence: CDR1 SGHAT, CDR2 FQNNGV. The chain's CDR3 is CASSLRETQYF. The CDR3 coding sequence is TGTGCCAGCAGCTTGAGAGAGACCCAGTACTTC.

This clone was detected once. The chain carries TRBV5-5 and TRBJ1-2; no definite D call. V was cut by 1 base and J by 0 bases, with 16 bases left in between. Germline V lookup: CDR1 SGHKS, CDR2 YYEKEE (reference sequence). The CDR3 has 17 residues. CDR3 amino acids: CASSLFGTRPANYGYTF. CDR3 nucleotides: TGTGCCAGCAGCTTGTTCGGAACGCGGCCGGCTAACTATGGCTACACCTTC.

The J gene is TRBJ2-7, the V gene TRBV10-2; TRBD1 matches 8 bases. Germline V gives CDR1 WSHSY, CDR2 SAAADI. This CDR3 is 14 amino acids long. V dropped 0 bases and J dropped 3; count of bases not matched to a gene: 1. The CDR3 DNA follows: TGCGCCAGCAGTGAGTCGGGACAGGTCTACGAGCAGTACTTC. This translates into CASSESGQVYEQYF.

The chain links TRBV27 to TRBJ2-3; 10 positions match TRBD2. V was clipped by 4 bases and J by 6 bases; unmatched bases: 4. The CDR3 sequence is 14 residues long. The germline CDR1 and CDR2 sequences are MNHEY and SMNVEV (reference sequence). CDR3: CASSSLSGRDTQYF. The CDR3 bases are TGTGCCAGCAGTTCCCTTAGCGGGAGGGATACGCAGTATTTT.

J is TRBJ1-3 and V is TRBV28; D is undetermined. V was pared by 0 bases and J by 0 bases, with 6 bases between. This CDR3 region has 15 residues. Germline values: CDR1 MDHEN, CDR2 SYDVKM. Here the CDR3 reads CASSLWAASGNTIYF. For the CDR3, the DNA is TGTGCCAGCAGTTTATGGGCCGCCTCTGGAAACACCATATATTTT.

The chain couples TRBV19 to TRBJ2-2; 9 positions agree with TRBD2. This CDR3 contains 15 residues. The ends lost 7 bases at V and 6 bases at J; junction bases unmatched: 9. Germline values: CDR1 LNHDA, CDR2 SQIVND (reference sequence). The CDR3 DNA reads as TGTGCCAGTATCGCCGGCGGGGGGGCTCCCGGGGAGCTGTTTTTT. Translating it yields CASIAGGGAPGELFF.

V gene TRBV3-1 (or the pseudogene TRBV3-2) combines with J gene TRBJ2-3; TRBD2 might be the D (5 bases). This CDR3 has 12 residues. With 3 bases removed from V and 6 bases from J, the gap between germline ends came to 7 bases. Germline values: CDR1 LGHDT, CDR2 YNNKEL (reference sequence). In nucleotides, the CDR3 is TGTGCCAGCAGCCATGGCGGGGATACGCAGTATTTT. Translation gives CASSHGGDTQYF.